This TCR beta chain was identified in a study of glioma-infiltrating T cells after dendritic cell vaccination. Study overall: Patients received three intradermal dendritic cell vaccine injections at biweekly intervals.

Up to about 2 ug genomic DNA was used for TCRB CDR3 amplification. Produced via immunoSEQ multiplex PCR; TCRdb's table is partial and in-frame only. The sample consists of tens of thousands of clones, less than 85% of them appearing once. Specified time point: after dendritic cell vaccination, including at tumor progression/relapse. All glioblastoma patients lacked an isocitrate dehydrogenase mutation. Before vaccination, two weeks after the third vaccination, and at progression, PBMC were collected. CDR1 and CDR2 from the germline V gene are LNHNV and YYDKDF (reference sequence). The germline V and J ends were trimmed by 3 bases and 0 bases, with 16 bases remaining between them. CDR3 size: 17 residues.

This sequence originates from a human donor with glioblastoma. Material: blood, obtained after dendritic cell vaccination. V gene TRBV15 combines with J gene TRBJ2-3; D unresolved. The CDR3 DNA is TGTGCCACCAGCAGCCGATCCTTGGGCAGAAGCACAGATACGCAGTATTTT. It yields the protein CATSSRSLGRSTDTQYF.